This T cell receptor (beta chain) was captured in a study of cytotoxic CD8 clonotypes in ibrutinib-treated CLL. For the study at large: Response sampling occurred after a median roughly twelve months of treatment (range 6 to 36).

Assay used: immunoSEQ multiplex PCR; TCRdb lists only in-frame clones, some missing. The profile shows approximately 30,000 clones, approximately 62% of them singletons. A few counts support this clone. Antigen specificity is unknown. CDR3 length equals 14 residues. Germline lookup yields CDR1 SQVTM and CDR2 ANQGSEA. The V end lost 2 bases, the J end lost 7 bases, and 18 bases lay between the germline ends. Findings and limits, study-wide: Few clonotypes were public, and these shrank or held steady under treatment.

This clonotype was obtained from a human donor with chronic lymphocytic leukemia. This specimen was PBMCs, taken before ibrutinib treatment. The rearrangement uses TRBV29-1 and TRBJ2-7, with D perhaps matching TRBD1 (6 bases). CDR3 DNA: TGCAGCGTTGAATGGTCGGGCAGGGGAAGGGAGCAGTACTTC. It encodes CSVEWSGRGREQYF.